This is a list of T cell receptor beta chains from one sample in a study of T cell responses to AZD1222 COVID-19 vaccine. TCRdb's table, derived via immunoSEQ multiplex PCR, lists solely in-frame clones and lacks some. The profile shows over 90,000 clones, 70% to 90% of them singletons. Source: peripheral blood, taken 28 days after the second AZD1222 dose. These receptors were collected from an adult who received the AZD1222 COVID-19 vaccine. Both conserved end residues are part of each CDR3. The order of the fields is CDR3 DNA, CDR3 protein, D gene, clone size, V gene, J gene. D genes are given only for firm matches. Rows may omit the clone size; those that give it use once, few, many or a size class.

CDR3nt: TGTGCCAGCCGACAAGGGGGGGCGGAAGGAACCCAGTACTTC
CDR3aa: CASRQGGAEGTQYF
d_gene: .
abundance: .
v_gene: TRBV27
j_gene: TRBJ2-5

CDR3nt: TGCGCCAGCAGCTTGGACAGACCATATAATTCACCCCTCCACTTT
CDR3aa: CASSLDRPYNSPLHF
d_gene: .
abundance: .
v_gene: TRBV5-1
j_gene: TRBJ1-6

CDR3nt: TGTGCCAGCTCATCTGGGAAAGGGCACTATGGCTACACCTTC
CDR3aa: CASSSGKGHYGYTF
d_gene: .
abundance: .
v_gene: TRBV18
j_gene: TRBJ1-2

CDR3nt: TGTGCCAGCTCACCACAGCTAGCGGGAGATGAGCAGTTCTTC
CDR3aa: CASSPQLAGDEQFF
d_gene: TRBD2
abundance: .
v_gene: TRBV18
j_gene: TRBJ2-1

CDR3nt: TGTGCCAGCAGATTTGGGGGGGCTACCACTGAAGCTTTCTTT
CDR3aa: CASRFGGATTEAFF
d_gene: .
abundance: .
v_gene: TRBV7-2
j_gene: TRBJ1-1

CDR3nt: TGCAGTGCTAGTATAGGGACAGGTGGAGAGACCCAGTACTTC
CDR3aa: CSASIGTGGETQYF
d_gene: TRBD1
abundance: .
v_gene: TRBV20-1
j_gene: TRBJ2-5

CDR3nt: TGTGCCAGCAGTGAGGCTGCGGGGAGCTCACCCCTCCACTTT
CDR3aa: CASSEAAGSSPLHF
d_gene: .
abundance: .
v_gene: TRBV2
j_gene: TRBJ1-6

CDR3nt: TGTGCCAGCTCACCACGGCAGGATAATTCACCCCTCCACTTT
CDR3aa: CASSPRQDNSPLHF
d_gene: .
abundance: .
v_gene: TRBV18
j_gene: TRBJ1-6

CDR3nt: TGTGCCAGCTCGCTGGCCGGACAGAGAGGTGAAAAACTGTTTTTT
CDR3aa: CASSLAGQRGEKLFF
d_gene: .
abundance: .
v_gene: TRBV7-2
j_gene: TRBJ1-4

CDR3nt: TGTGCCAGCAGCTTACTATTAGTCGGAGATACGCAGTATTTT
CDR3aa: CASSLLLVGDTQYF
d_gene: .
abundance: .
v_gene: TRBV11-2
j_gene: TRBJ2-3

CDR3nt: TGCGCCAGCAGCAAGGAACTAGCGGGGGGCACAGATACGCAGTATTTT
CDR3aa: CASSKELAGGTDTQYF
d_gene: TRBD2
abundance: .
v_gene: TRBV4-3
j_gene: TRBJ2-3

CDR3nt: TGTGCCAGCAGTGAATCGGCCTATAATTCACCCCTCCACTTT
CDR3aa: CASSESAYNSPLHF
d_gene: .
abundance: .
v_gene: TRBV25-1
j_gene: TRBJ1-6

CDR3nt: TGTGCCAGCAGCGTAGGACGGAACACTGAAGCTTTCTTT
CDR3aa: CASSVGRNTEAFF
d_gene: .
abundance: .
v_gene: TRBV9
j_gene: TRBJ1-1

CDR3nt: TGTGCCAGCAGTTTCCTCGGATCGGACACAGATACGCAGTATTTT
CDR3aa: CASSFLGSDTDTQYF
d_gene: .
abundance: .
v_gene: TRBV28
j_gene: TRBJ2-3

CDR3nt: TGTGCCAGCAGCTGGGACAGGGGGGAAAAACTGTTTTTT
CDR3aa: CASSWDRGEKLFF
d_gene: TRBD1
abundance: .
v_gene: TRBV7-2
j_gene: TRBJ1-4

CDR3nt: TGCGCCAGCAGCTTAGTACTAGCGGGAGCAATAGATACGCAGTATTTT
CDR3aa: CASSLVLAGAIDTQYF
d_gene: TRBD2
abundance: many
v_gene: TRBV5-1
j_gene: TRBJ2-3

CDR3nt: TGTGCCAGTAGTCCCGGGACCCCGATCCTAGGTGAGCAGTACTTC
CDR3aa: CASSPGTPILGEQYF
d_gene: .
abundance: .
v_gene: TRBV19
j_gene: TRBJ2-7

CDR3nt: TGTGCCAGCAGTGAGCGGAACTATGGCTACACCTTC
CDR3aa: CASSERNYGYTF
d_gene: .
abundance: .
v_gene: TRBV6-1
j_gene: TRBJ1-2

CDR3nt: TGTGCCAGCAGTTACTCTCTGGCAGAATTCAATCAGCCCCAGCATTTT
CDR3aa: CASSYSLAEFNQPQHF
d_gene: .
abundance: few
v_gene: TRBV6-2/TRBV6-3
j_gene: TRBJ1-5

CDR3nt: TGCGCCAGCAGCCAACCAGCGGGTAAAGAGACCCAGTACTTC
CDR3aa: CASSQPAGKETQYF
d_gene: .
abundance: .
v_gene: TRBV4-1
j_gene: TRBJ2-5

CDR3nt: TGTGCCTGGAGCGAAGACAGGGGGGAAAAACTGTTTTTT
CDR3aa: CAWSEDRGEKLFF
d_gene: TRBD1
abundance: .
v_gene: TRBV30
j_gene: TRBJ1-4

CDR3nt: TGTGCCAGCAATCCTAGCGGGAGGGACGAGCAGTACTTC
CDR3aa: CASNPSGRDEQYF
d_gene: TRBD2
abundance: .
v_gene: TRBV6-5
j_gene: TRBJ2-7

CDR3nt: TGCAGTGCTAGTCTGGACACGAACACCGGGGAGCTGTTTTTT
CDR3aa: CSASLDTNTGELFF
d_gene: .
abundance: .
v_gene: TRBV20-1
j_gene: TRBJ2-2

CDR3nt: TGTGCCAGCAGTGCATGGCAGGGTTCGGTTATTTATGGCTACACCTTC
CDR3aa: CASSAWQGSVIYGYTF
d_gene: .
abundance: .
v_gene: TRBV6-1
j_gene: TRBJ1-2

CDR3nt: TGTGCCAGCACCACAGGGGCACTCATTCCTGAAGCTTTCTTT
CDR3aa: CASTTGALIPEAFF
d_gene: TRBD1
abundance: once
v_gene: TRBV28
j_gene: TRBJ1-1

CDR3nt: TGTGCCAGCAGCGTAGAAATGGGGAGGTGGCAGTCCCCAGATACGCAGTATTTT
CDR3aa: CASSVEMGRWQSPDTQYF
d_gene: .
abundance: .
v_gene: TRBV9
j_gene: TRBJ2-3

CDR3nt: TGCAGCGTTGAAGATGGCACGAACTATGGCTACACCTTC
CDR3aa: CSVEDGTNYGYTF
d_gene: .
abundance: few
v_gene: TRBV29-1
j_gene: TRBJ1-2

CDR3nt: TGTGCCAGCAGCTCGGGAGCAGGGGTTGCTGGAGGAAGGGCGCGCTACACCTTC
CDR3aa: CASSSGAGVAGGRARYTF
d_gene: .
abundance: .
v_gene: TRBV5-6
j_gene: TRBJ1-2

CDR3nt: TGTGCCAGCAGAGGACAGGGAGGCGCCTACGAGCAGTACTTC
CDR3aa: CASRGQGGAYEQYF
d_gene: TRBD1
abundance: .
v_gene: TRBV11-2
j_gene: TRBJ2-7

CDR3nt: TGTGCCAGCAGCCCCCGGACTAACACCGGGGAGCTGTTTTTT
CDR3aa: CASSPRTNTGELFF
d_gene: .
abundance: .
v_gene: TRBV9
j_gene: TRBJ2-2

CDR3nt: TGTGCCAGCAGCTTACAGACAGGGTCGTCACCAGATACGCAGTATTTT
CDR3aa: CASSLQTGSSPDTQYF
d_gene: TRBD1
abundance: .
v_gene: TRBV7-9
j_gene: TRBJ2-3

CDR3nt: TGTGCCAGCAGTTACCCCCGGCCGGGGGACGAGCAGTACTTC
CDR3aa: CASSYPRPGDEQYF
d_gene: .
abundance: .
v_gene: TRBV6-5
j_gene: TRBJ2-7

CDR3nt: TGTGCCAGCTCACCATTTAACCCCGGGACAGCCCCCTACGAGCAGTACTTC
CDR3aa: CASSPFNPGTAPYEQYF
d_gene: TRBD1
abundance: once
v_gene: TRBV18
j_gene: TRBJ2-7

CDR3nt: TGTGCCAGCAGCTTGGGCGGGAAGGGTCTGGGGCAGTACTTC
CDR3aa: CASSLGGKGLGQYF
d_gene: .
abundance: .
v_gene: TRBV7-9
j_gene: TRBJ2-7

CDR3nt: TGCGCCAGCAGCTTGGTATTAGCGGGAGGGCTAGAGCAGTACTTC
CDR3aa: CASSLVLAGGLEQYF
d_gene: TRBD2
abundance: .
v_gene: TRBV5-1
j_gene: TRBJ2-7

CDR3nt: TGTGCCAGCAGCTTAGGAGGCTGGGACGGAGGATCCTACGAGCAGTACTTC
CDR3aa: CASSLGGWDGGSYEQYF
d_gene: .
abundance: once
v_gene: TRBV7-9
j_gene: TRBJ2-7

CDR3nt: TGTGCCAGCAGCCAAGAAGGCGAAATCACAGATACGCAGTATTTT
CDR3aa: CASSQEGEITDTQYF
d_gene: .
abundance: .
v_gene: TRBV3-1/TRBV3-2
j_gene: TRBJ2-3

CDR3nt: TGTGCCAGTAGGTGGAAGGGAGTCCTCTCTGGAAACACCATATATTTT
CDR3aa: CASRWKGVLSGNTIYF
d_gene: .
abundance: once
v_gene: TRBV19
j_gene: TRBJ1-3

CDR3nt: TGTGCCAGCAGCCCCCGGTTAACAGGGGGGGAGACCCAGTACTTC
CDR3aa: CASSPRLTGGETQYF
d_gene: TRBD1
abundance: .
v_gene: TRBV11-1
j_gene: TRBJ2-5

CDR3nt: TGTGCCAGCCGGACAGGGACCGGGGAGCTGTTTTTT
CDR3aa: CASRTGTGELFF
d_gene: TRBD1
abundance: once
v_gene: TRBV2
j_gene: TRBJ2-2

CDR3nt: TGTGCCAGCAGTAACAGGGGCCGAGAAGCTTTCTTT
CDR3aa: CASSNRGREAFF
d_gene: TRBD1
abundance: .
v_gene: TRBV6-2/TRBV6-3
j_gene: TRBJ1-1

CDR3nt: TGTGCCAGTAGTAGGGACAGCCACACCGGGGAGCTGTTTTTT
CDR3aa: CASSRDSHTGELFF
d_gene: TRBD1
abundance: .
v_gene: TRBV19
j_gene: TRBJ2-2

CDR3nt: TGTGCCAGCAGCTTAGGCTGGGGGCGAGAGACCCAGTACTTC
CDR3aa: CASSLGWGRETQYF
d_gene: .
abundance: .
v_gene: TRBV11-3
j_gene: TRBJ2-5

CDR3nt: TGTGCCAGCAGCCCCGGTCGATGGGGACTGAGCTCCTACGAGCAGTACTTC
CDR3aa: CASSPGRWGLSSYEQYF
d_gene: .
abundance: .
v_gene: TRBV11-3
j_gene: TRBJ2-7

CDR3nt: TGTGCCAGCAGTTTAAGAGAAAAGGAGGCTTTCTTT
CDR3aa: CASSLREKEAFF
d_gene: .
abundance: once
v_gene: TRBV28
j_gene: TRBJ1-1

CDR3nt: TGTGCCAGCAGCTCCCTAGGGGCGACGATGAACACTGAAGCTTTCTTT
CDR3aa: CASSSLGATMNTEAFF
d_gene: .
abundance: few
v_gene: TRBV5-4
j_gene: TRBJ1-1

CDR3nt: TGCGCCAGCAGCTTCCTTCAGGCCTCGGATGGTGGCTACACCTTC
CDR3aa: CASSFLQASDGGYTF
d_gene: .
abundance: .
v_gene: TRBV5-1
j_gene: TRBJ1-2

CDR3nt: TGTGCCAGCAGTTTCTTCCAGGGATCCTCACCCCTCCACTTT
CDR3aa: CASSFFQGSSPLHF
d_gene: .
abundance: .
v_gene: TRBV28
j_gene: TRBJ1-6

CDR3nt: TGTGCCAGCAGCTTAGTAGCGGGAGAAGGATGGGAGCTGTTTTTT
CDR3aa: CASSLVAGEGWELFF
d_gene: TRBD2
abundance: .
v_gene: TRBV7-2
j_gene: TRBJ2-2

CDR3nt: TGTGCCAGCTCACCCGGGACAGGAGAAGATGGCTACACCTTC
CDR3aa: CASSPGTGEDGYTF
d_gene: TRBD1
abundance: .
v_gene: TRBV18
j_gene: TRBJ1-2

CDR3nt: TGTGCCAGCAGCGTGCGGGGGGTAGACTCTGGAAACACCATATATTTT
CDR3aa: CASSVRGVDSGNTIYF
d_gene: .
abundance: .
v_gene: TRBV9
j_gene: TRBJ1-3

CDR3nt: TGTGCCAGCAGCTCTTTACGGACAGGGTCCGAGCAGTACTTC
CDR3aa: CASSSLRTGSEQYF
d_gene: TRBD1
abundance: .
v_gene: TRBV11-2
j_gene: TRBJ2-7

CDR3nt: TGTGCCACCGCTGGGGGGAACACCGGGGAGCTGTTTTTT
CDR3aa: CATAGGNTGELFF
d_gene: .
abundance: once
v_gene: TRBV28
j_gene: TRBJ2-2

CDR3nt: TGTGCCTGGAGTTTCGCTGGGGCGGGTTTATCTGAGCAGTTCTTC
CDR3aa: CAWSFAGAGLSEQFF
d_gene: .
abundance: .
v_gene: TRBV30
j_gene: TRBJ2-1

CDR3nt: TGTGCCAGCAGTCACGGACTAGGGTTCTACGAGCAGTACTTC
CDR3aa: CASSHGLGFYEQYF
d_gene: TRBD2
abundance: .
v_gene: TRBV27
j_gene: TRBJ2-7

CDR3nt: TGTGCCAGCAGCCTAAGCCAGGGTGGCTATGGCTACACCTTC
CDR3aa: CASSLSQGGYGYTF
d_gene: .
abundance: .
v_gene: TRBV11-3
j_gene: TRBJ1-2

CDR3nt: TGTGCCAGCAAAAAAGAGCCCGGGACTAGCGGGAGATTCTCCTACAATGAGCAGTTCTTC
CDR3aa: CASKKEPGTSGRFSYNEQFF
d_gene: TRBD2
abundance: .
v_gene: TRBV2
j_gene: TRBJ2-1

CDR3nt: TGTGCCAGCAGCTTAGGAGGCAGTCAGCCCCAGCATTTT
CDR3aa: CASSLGGSQPQHF
d_gene: .
abundance: .
v_gene: TRBV7-6
j_gene: TRBJ1-5